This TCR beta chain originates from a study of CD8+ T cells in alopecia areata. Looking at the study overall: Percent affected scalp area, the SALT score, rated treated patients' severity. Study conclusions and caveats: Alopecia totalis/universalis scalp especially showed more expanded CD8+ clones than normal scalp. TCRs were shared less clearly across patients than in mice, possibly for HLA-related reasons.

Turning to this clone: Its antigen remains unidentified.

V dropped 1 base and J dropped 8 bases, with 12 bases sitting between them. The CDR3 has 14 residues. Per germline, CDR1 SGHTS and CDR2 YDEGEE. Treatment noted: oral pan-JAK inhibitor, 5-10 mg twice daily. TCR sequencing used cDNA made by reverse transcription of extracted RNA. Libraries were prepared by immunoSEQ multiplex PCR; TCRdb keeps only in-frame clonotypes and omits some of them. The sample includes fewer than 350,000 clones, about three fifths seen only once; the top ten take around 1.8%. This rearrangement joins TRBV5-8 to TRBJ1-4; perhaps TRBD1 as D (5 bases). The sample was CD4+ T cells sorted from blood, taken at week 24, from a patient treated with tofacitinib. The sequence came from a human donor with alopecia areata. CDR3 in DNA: TGTGCCAGCAGCTTGCCAGGGAGGGCCGAAAAACTGTTTTTT. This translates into CASSLPGRAEKLFF.